The 27 T cell receptor beta chains below come from one sample, sequenced in a study of shared clonotypes between healthy human individuals. TCRdb's copy holds only in-frame clones and misses some; the assay was immunoSEQ multiplex PCR. The sample consists of over a million clones, just under 99% of them appearing once. Sequencing was performed on naive CD4+ T cells sorted from blood. Subset meaning: CD45RA+ positively selected. These TCRs come from a man aged 25 to 40 in good health.

V gene TRBV5-1 combines with J gene TRBJ2-1, with D possibly being TRBD1 (5 bases). Germline lookup yields CDR1 SGHRS and CDR2 YFSETQ. V gave up 3 bases and J gave up 6 bases, with 13 bases separating them. CDR3 size: 14 residues. The CDR3 nucleotides read TGCGCCAGCAGCTCCACTACTGGGGCCAATGAGCAGTTCTTC. Translating it yields CASSSTTGANEQFF.

V and J are TRBV11-3 and TRBJ2-2; a possible D gene is TRBD1 (5 bases). In germline, CDR1 is SGHNT, CDR2 YENEEA. Trimming stripped 2 bases from V and 5 bases from J, with 15 bases between. The CDR3 has 16 amino acids. The CDR3 DNA reads TGTGCCAGCAGCTTACTCCGGGCAGGGTCTACCGGGGAGCTGTTTTTT. Amino acid sequence: CASSLLRAGSTGELFF.

The chain combines TRBV28 with TRBJ1-5; TRBD1 is a possible D gene (5 bases). Per germline, CDR1 MDHEN and CDR2 SYDVKM. This CDR3 has 17 amino acids. Trimming removed 3 bases from V and 7 bases from J, with 22 bases in between. In DNA form, the CDR3 reads TGTGCCAGCAGTTTGCACCAGGGAGTTGCAGCAGAACAGCCCCAGCATTTT. Its translation: CASSLHQGVAAEQPQHF.

This chain connects TRBV7-9 to TRBJ2-5; no reliable D call. Trimming took 2 bases from V and 3 from J, leaving 10 bases between them. The germline V gene has CDR1 SEHNR and CDR2 FQNEAQ (reference sequence). This CDR3 spans 14 amino acids. The CDR3 spells CASSLHQYEETQYF. The CDR3 coding sequence is TGTGCCAGCAGCTTACACCAGTATGAAGAGACCCAGTACTTC. The variable domain in full, completed from reference TRBV7-9 and TRBJ2-5, reads DTGVSQNPRHKITKRGQNVTFRCDPISEHNRLYWYRQTLGQGPEFLTYFQNEAQLEKSRLLSDRFSAERPKGSFSTLEIQRTEQGDSAMYLCASSLHQYEETQYFGPGTRLLVL.

The V and J genes are TRBV29-1 and TRBJ1-2; D might be TRBD1 (5 bases). Looked up from germline, CDR1 is SQVTM and CDR2 is ANQGSEA. The length of the CDR3 is 12 residues. V lost 7 bases and J lost 2, with 11 bases in between. The CDR3 bases are TGCAGCGCCCTTGACAGAAACTATGGCTACACCTTC. Translated: CSALDRNYGYTF. Based on the CDR3 plus reference TRBV29-1 and TRBJ1-2, the full variable domain is SAVISQKPSRDICQRGTSLTIQCQVDSQVTMMFWYRQQPGQSLTLIATANQGSEATYESGFVIDKFPISRPNLTFSTLTVSNMSPEDSSIYLCSALDRNYGYTFGSGTRLTVV.

This chain links TRBV6-5 with TRBJ2-7; 11 bases align to TRBD1. CDR3 length equals 13 residues. CDR1 and CDR2 from the germline V gene are MNHEY and SVGAGI. The junction had 6 bases not matched to a gene; V was cut back by 8 bases and J by 6 bases. The DNA for the CDR3 is TGTGCCAGCTGGGGACAGGGGGTAAGCGAGCAGTACTTC. Translated: CASWGQGVSEQYF.

The chain couples TRBV19 to TRBJ2-5; no clear D gene. The length of the CDR3 is 15 residues. Germline V gene sequence: CDR1 LNHDA, CDR2 SQIVND (reference sequence). V gave up 1 base and J gave up 4 bases, with 13 bases separating them. DNA of the CDR3: TGTGCCAGTAGTATAGTTCCAGGCGGATCAGAGACCCAGTACTTC. It translates to CASSIVPGGSETQYF.

This clone appeared a single time. V gene TRBV5-4 combines with J gene TRBJ2-1; D possibly matches TRBD1 or TRBD2 (5 bases each). CDR3 length: 14 amino acids. Germline loops: CDR1 SGHNT, CDR2 YYREEE (reference sequence). V was shortened by 0 bases and J by 10 bases, with 14 bases between the two germline ends. For the CDR3, the DNA is TGTGCCAGCAGCTTGGCTGGGGGATTGGACGAGCAGTTCTTC. Translation: CASSLAGGLDEQFF.

The CDR3 sequence: CASSPRGGNTIYF. Written as DNA, the CDR3 is TGTGCCAGCAGTCCTAGAGGGGGAAACACCATATATTTT. This sequence joins TRBV6-1 and TRBJ1-3; no firm D call. V shed 5 bases and J shed 4 bases, with 9 bases lying between them. CDR3 size: 13 residues. From germline, CDR1 is MNHNS and CDR2 SASEGT.

The genes are TRBV6-4 and TRBJ2-2; D could derive from TRBD1 or TRBD2 (5 bases each). Trimming pared 8 bases from V and 3 bases from J, leaving 16 bases between. Per the germline V gene, CDR1 is MRHNA and CDR2 is SNTAGT. The CDR3 runs 15 residues. This CDR3 reads CASGGGGRYTGELFF. In DNA form, the CDR3 reads TGTGCCAGCGGAGGTGGGGGACGGTACACCGGGGAGCTGTTTTTT.

This CDR3 is CASSPQGYRGTEAFF. For the CDR3, the DNA is TGTGCCAGCTCACCACAGGGTTATCGGGGCACTGAAGCTTTCTTT. The genes are TRBV18 and TRBJ1-1; no clear D gene. The germline V gene encodes CDR1 KGHSH and CDR2 LQKENI. The V end lost 1 base, the J end lost 4 bases, and 13 bases lay between the germline ends. This CDR3 has 15 amino acids.

The chain joins TRBV5-1 to TRBJ1-1, with 10 bases lining up with TRBD1. Germline CDR1 SGHRS, CDR2 YFSETQ. After removal of 1 base from V and 11 bases from J, the junction contained 5 bases not matched to a gene. The CDR3 consists of 13 residues. CDR3 nucleotides: TGCGCCAGCAGCTTGCCCGGGACAGGGGTGGCTTTCTTT. Its translation is CASSLPGTGVAFF. The full variable domain, in which reference TRBV5-1 and TRBJ1-1 provide the parts outside the CDR3, is KAGVTQTPRYLIKTRGQQVTLSCSPISGHRSVSWYQQTPGQGLQFLFEYFSETQRNKGNFPGRFSGRQFSNSRSEMNVSTLELGDSALYLCASSLPGTGVAFFGQGTRLTVV.

The chain employs TRBV28 and TRBJ2-3, with 11 positions matching TRBD2. The V segment lost 4 bases and the J segment 3 bases; nucleotides outside the gene matches: 9. Germline V gives CDR1 MDHEN, CDR2 SYDVKM. The CDR3 sequence is 17 residues long. CDR3 sequence (DNA): TGTGCCAGCAGTTCAGATACTAGCGGGAGTAGGACAGATACGCAGTATTTT. Amino acid sequence: CASSSDTSGSRTDTQYF.

The genes are TRBV5-1 and TRBJ2-2; D is unclear. This CDR3 spans 15 amino acids. Germline V gives CDR1 SGHRS, CDR2 YFSETQ. Trimming shortened V by 0 bases and J by 4 bases, and 10 bases separated the two germline ends. CDR3 DNA sequence: TGCGCCAGCAGCTTGGACATGTGGGGCACCGGGGAGCTGTTTTTT. This codes for CASSLDMWGTGELFF.

The chain links TRBV29-1 to TRBJ1-1; TRBD1 aligns across 9 bases. Germline loops: CDR1 SQVTM, CDR2 ANQGSEA. J gave up 10 bases and V 4 bases, and 13 bases lay outside the gene matches. The CDR3 has 14 amino acids. CDR3 sequence: CSVVGQGLGGTAFF. CDR3 DNA: TGCAGCGTTGTCGGACAGGGGTTGGGGGGAACAGCTTTCTTT.

J is TRBJ2-5 and V is TRBV2; no reliable D call. CDR1 is SNHLY, CDR2 FYNNEI, per germline. The CDR3 contains 11 residues. V shed 3 bases and J shed 5 bases, with 4 bases lying between them. The CDR3 loop is CASSEPETQYF. CDR3 DNA: TGTGCCAGCAGTGAGCCCGAGACCCAGTACTTC.

J is TRBJ2-1 and V is TRBV5-4, with 7 bases aligning to TRBD2. Trimming cost V 2 bases and J 7 bases; bases outside gene matches: 3. The CDR3 is made up of 13 amino acids. Germline-derived CDR1 and CDR2 are SGHNT and YYREEE (reference sequence). The DNA of the CDR3 is TGTGCCAGCAGCTTTAAGCGGGAAAATGAGCAGTTCTTC. Translation: CASSFKRENEQFF.

This clone was seen once. The chain recombines TRBV7-2 with TRBJ2-7; D gene uncertain. The CDR3 extends over 15 amino acids. V was shortened by 2 bases and J by 2 bases, with 13 bases between the two germline ends. Germline V CDR1 and CDR2: SGHTA, FQGNSA. The CDR3 sequence: CASSLPTGGTYEQYF. The CDR3 DNA sequence: TGTGCCAGCAGCTTACCCACGGGTGGGACCTACGAGCAGTACTTC.

V gene TRBV5-1 combines with J gene TRBJ2-1; TRBD1 agrees at 10 bases. The CDR3 length is 19 residues. The germline V gene encodes CDR1 SGHRS and CDR2 YFSETQ. V lost 4 bases and J lost 3; bases outside the gene matches: 16. The CDR3 DNA is TGCGCCAGCAGCCAACCGGGACAGGGGTCGGAAGGGAACTACAATGAGCAGTTCTTC. It codes for CASSQPGQGSEGNYNEQFF.

The J gene is TRBJ2-1, the V gene TRBV6-6; 8 bases fit TRBD1. Germline CDR1 reads MNHNY; CDR2 reads SVGAGI (reference sequence). The J segment lost 4 bases and the V segment lost 2 bases, leaving 7 bases of the junction unmatched. This CDR3 comprises 16 residues. In nucleotides, the CDR3 is TGTGCCAGCAGTTACCCCAGGGACAGGAAATACAATGAGCAGTTCTTC. Its translation: CASSYPRDRKYNEQFF.

The gene calls are TRBV7-9 and TRBJ2-2; D remains unclear. The CDR3 has 14 residues. Germline CDR1 and CDR2: SEHNR and FQNEAQ (reference sequence). V was pared by 3 bases and J by 1 base, with 6 bases between. The chain's CDR3 is CASSLSRNTGELFF. As DNA, the CDR3 is TGTGCCAGCAGCTTGAGTAGGAACACCGGGGAGCTGTTTTTT.

This clone was found once. This chain uses TRBV7-2 with TRBJ2-7; the D is unclear. In germline, CDR1 is SGHTA, CDR2 FQGNSA. Deletions cut 3 bases from V and 5 bases from J, with 11 bases between. This CDR3 contains 13 residues. The CDR3 loop is CASSLGYTNEQYF. For the CDR3, the DNA is TGTGCCAGCAGCTTGGGATATACGAACGAGCAGTACTTC.

The chain joins TRBV6-6 to TRBJ2-7; no reliable D call. The V and J ends lost 6 bases and 0 bases respectively, with 15 bases between them. This CDR3 comprises 15 residues. Germline V gene lookup returns CDR1 MNHNY and CDR2 SVGAGI (reference sequence). As DNA, the CDR3 is TGTGCCAGCAGATCCGGACCCCTAAGCTCCTACGAGCAGTACTTC. It encodes CASRSGPLSSYEQYF.

In its sample, this clone was seen once. Different DNA sequences within this sample yield the same CDR3. V gene TRBV7-9 combines with J gene TRBJ2-3; D is undetermined. Trimming pared 5 bases from V and 1 base from J, leaving 10 bases between. The CDR3 extends over 14 amino acids. CDR1 and CDR2 (germline): SEHNR, FQNEAQ (reference sequence). The CDR3 region is CASSLSQGTDTQYF. The CDR3 nucleotides are TGTGCCAGCAGCCTCTCGCAGGGCACAGATACGCAGTATTTT. The whole variable domain, remainder taken from reference TRBV7-9 and TRBJ2-3, is DTGVSQNPRHKITKRGQNVTFRCDPISEHNRLYWYRQTLGQGPEFLTYFQNEAQLEKSRLLSDRFSAERPKGSFSTLEIQRTEQGDSAMYLCASSLSQGTDTQYFGPGTRLTVL.

The chain joins TRBV30 to TRBJ2-7; D is tentatively TRBD1 or TRBD2 (5 bases each). Trimming removed 0 bases from V and 2 bases from J, with 17 bases in between. Germline V gene lookup returns CDR1 GTSNPN and CDR2 SVGIG (reference sequence). The CDR3 extends over 16 amino acids. The CDR3 region is CAWSVHVGGGPYEQYF. The CDR3 nucleotides are TGTGCCTGGAGTGTACATGTAGGTGGGGGACCCTACGAGCAGTACTTC.

This rearrangement joins TRBV5-1 to TRBJ2-2; 9 positions agree with TRBD2. The V and J ends lost 3 bases and 4 bases, in that order; junction bases with no gene match: 4. This CDR3 is built from 15 residues. Germline CDR1 is SGHRS and CDR2 is YFSETQ. The CDR3 loop is CASSSGLATTGELFF. For the CDR3, the DNA is TGCGCCAGCAGCTCCGGACTAGCGACCACCGGGGAGCTGTTTTTT.

The chain carries TRBV5-4 and TRBJ2-3, with 13 bases identical to TRBD2. The CDR3 consists of 18 residues. After removal of 3 bases from V and 5 bases from J, the junction contained 12 bases not matched to a gene. CDR1 is SGHNT and CDR2 is YYREEE in the germline V gene (reference sequence). This CDR3 reads CASSSGLAGAIRGDTQYF. The CDR3 DNA sequence: TGTGCCAGCAGCTCCGGACTAGCGGGAGCAATCAGAGGAGATACGCAGTATTTT.